This T cell receptor (beta chain) stems from a study of shared clonotypes between healthy human individuals. Clones were sequenced by immunoSEQ multiplex PCR, and TCRdb holds only the in-frame ones, with some missing. The table records approximately 720,000 clones, 92% of them present only once. Study-level findings and limits: Generation probabilities of non-shared clonotypes were lower (relative to those shared by all four donors). Sequencing depth was expected to influence donor clonotype sharing. Sampling included only blood; tissue repertoires likely differ.

CD45RO-negative, CCR7-selected cells formed the naive CD8 fraction, which excluded terminally differentiated effector memory CD45RA+ cells. CDR3 length: 12 residues. The germline V and J ends were trimmed by 7 bases and 8 bases, with 11 bases remaining between them. Germline CDR1 and CDR2: KGHSH and LQKENI. In the case of this clone: The antigen is unknown.

The chain has TRBV18 and TRBJ2-2; D is uncertain. The sequencing input was naive CD8+ T cells sorted from blood. This receptor was taken from a man aged 30-40 years in good health. The CDR3 spells CASFLPRGELFF. The CDR3 DNA reads TGTGCCAGCTTCCTCCCGAGGGGGGAGCTGTTTTTT.